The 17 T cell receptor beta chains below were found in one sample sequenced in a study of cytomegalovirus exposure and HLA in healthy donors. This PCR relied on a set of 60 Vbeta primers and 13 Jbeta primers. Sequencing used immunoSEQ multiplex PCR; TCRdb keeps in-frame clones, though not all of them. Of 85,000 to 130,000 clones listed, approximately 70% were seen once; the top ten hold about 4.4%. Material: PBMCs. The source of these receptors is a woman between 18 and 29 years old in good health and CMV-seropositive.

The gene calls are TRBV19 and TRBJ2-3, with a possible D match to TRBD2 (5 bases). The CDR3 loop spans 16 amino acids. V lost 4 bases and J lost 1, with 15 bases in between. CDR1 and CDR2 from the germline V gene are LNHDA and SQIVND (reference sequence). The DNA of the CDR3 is TGTGCCAGTAGTAAGAGGGTCTCGCATGGCACAGATACGCAGTATTTT. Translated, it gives CASSKRVSHGTDTQYF.

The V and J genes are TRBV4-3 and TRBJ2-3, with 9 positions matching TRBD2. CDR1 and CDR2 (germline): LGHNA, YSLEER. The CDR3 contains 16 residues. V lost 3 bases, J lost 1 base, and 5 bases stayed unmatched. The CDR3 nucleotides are TGCGCCAGCAGCCAGGTAGCGGGAGAGGGCACAGATACGCAGTATTTT. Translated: CASSQVAGEGTDTQYF.

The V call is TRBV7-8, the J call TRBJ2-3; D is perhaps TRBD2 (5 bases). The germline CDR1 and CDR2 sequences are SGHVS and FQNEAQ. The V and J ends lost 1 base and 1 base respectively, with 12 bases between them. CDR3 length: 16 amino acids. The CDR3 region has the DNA TGTGCCAGCAGCTTAGGTTCACTCGGGGGCACAGATACGCAGTATTTT. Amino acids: CASSLGSLGGTDTQYF. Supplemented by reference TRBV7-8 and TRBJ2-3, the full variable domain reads GAGVSQSPRYKVAKRGQDVALRCDPISGHVSLFWYQQALGQGPEFLTYFQNEAQLDKSGLPSDRFFAERPEGSVSTLKIQRTQQEDSAVYLCASSLGSLGGTDTQYFGPGTRLTVL.

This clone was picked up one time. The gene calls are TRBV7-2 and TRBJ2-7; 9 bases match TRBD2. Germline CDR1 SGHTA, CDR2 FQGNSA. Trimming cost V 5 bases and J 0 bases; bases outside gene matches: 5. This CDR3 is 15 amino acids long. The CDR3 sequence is CASSVGTSSSYEQYF. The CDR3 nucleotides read TGTGCCAGCAGCGTAGGGACTAGCAGCTCCTACGAGCAGTACTTC.

Here the CDR3 DNA reads TGTGCCTGGGCTAAAACTAGCGGGAGTAGAGAGACCCAGTACTTC. Its protein is CAWAKTSGSRETQYF. The chain links TRBV30 to TRBJ2-5, with TRBD2 matching over 11 bases. CDR1 is GTSNPN, CDR2 SVGIG, per germline (reference sequence). The ends lost 5 bases at V and 4 bases at J; junction bases unmatched: 9. This CDR3 spans 15 amino acids.

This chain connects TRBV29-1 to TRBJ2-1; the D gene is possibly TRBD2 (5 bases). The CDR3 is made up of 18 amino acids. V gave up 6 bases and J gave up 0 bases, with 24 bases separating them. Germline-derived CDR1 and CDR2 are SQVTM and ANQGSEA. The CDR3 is CSVLLGASHYSSYNEQFF. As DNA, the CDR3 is TGCAGCGTGCTCTTAGGAGCTAGCCATTATAGCTCCTACAATGAGCAGTTCTTC.

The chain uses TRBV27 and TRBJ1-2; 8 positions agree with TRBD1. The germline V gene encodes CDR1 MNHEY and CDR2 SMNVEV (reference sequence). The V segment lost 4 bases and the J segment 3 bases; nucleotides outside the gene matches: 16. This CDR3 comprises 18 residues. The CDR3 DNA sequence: TGTGCCAGCAGTTACCGACCCTCCGGGACAGGTCGTCACTATGGCTACACCTTC. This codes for CASSYRPSGTGRHYGYTF.

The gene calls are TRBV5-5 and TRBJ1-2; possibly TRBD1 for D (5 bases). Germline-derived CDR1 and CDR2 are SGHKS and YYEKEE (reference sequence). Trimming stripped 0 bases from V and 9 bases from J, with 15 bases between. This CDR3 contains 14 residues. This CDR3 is CASSLADSAFRYTF. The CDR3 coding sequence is TGTGCCAGCAGCTTGGCCGACAGTGCCTTTCGCTACACCTTC.

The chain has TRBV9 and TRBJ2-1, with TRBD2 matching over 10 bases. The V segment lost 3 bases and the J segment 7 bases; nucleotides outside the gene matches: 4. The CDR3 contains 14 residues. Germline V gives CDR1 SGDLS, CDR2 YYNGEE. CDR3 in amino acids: CASSAGSGGNEQFF. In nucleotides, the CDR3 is TGTGCCAGCAGCGCGGGTAGCGGGGGGAATGAGCAGTTCTTC.

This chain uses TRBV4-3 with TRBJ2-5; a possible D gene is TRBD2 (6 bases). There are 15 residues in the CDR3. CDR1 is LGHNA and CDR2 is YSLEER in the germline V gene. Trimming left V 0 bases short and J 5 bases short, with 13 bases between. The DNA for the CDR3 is TGCGCCAGCAGCCAAGATGGGCTAGCGAGGGAGACCCAGTACTTC. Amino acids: CASSQDGLARETQYF.

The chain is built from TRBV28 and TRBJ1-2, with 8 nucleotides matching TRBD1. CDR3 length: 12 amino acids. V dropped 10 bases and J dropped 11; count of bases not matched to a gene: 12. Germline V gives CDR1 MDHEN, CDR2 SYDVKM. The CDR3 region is CATQSQGVAYTF. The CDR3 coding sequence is TGTGCCACCCAATCACAGGGGGTGGCATACACCTTC.

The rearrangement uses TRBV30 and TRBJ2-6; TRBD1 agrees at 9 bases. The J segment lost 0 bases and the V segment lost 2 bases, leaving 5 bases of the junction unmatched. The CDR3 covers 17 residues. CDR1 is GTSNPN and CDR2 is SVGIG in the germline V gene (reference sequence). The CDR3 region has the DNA TGTGCCTGGAGTCCGGGACAGGGAGCCTCTGGGGCCAACGTCCTGACTTTC. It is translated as CAWSPGQGASGANVLTF.

The CDR3 DNA is TGTGCCAGCAGCCTCGGACAGGATCAGCCCCAGCATTTT. Encoded protein: CASSLGQDQPQHF. The rearrangement links TRBV7-2 to TRBJ1-5; 7 bases line up with TRBD1. Per germline, CDR1 SGHTA and CDR2 FQGNSA. The junction had 3 bases not matched to a gene; V was cut back by 5 bases and J by 5 bases. This CDR3 has 13 residues.

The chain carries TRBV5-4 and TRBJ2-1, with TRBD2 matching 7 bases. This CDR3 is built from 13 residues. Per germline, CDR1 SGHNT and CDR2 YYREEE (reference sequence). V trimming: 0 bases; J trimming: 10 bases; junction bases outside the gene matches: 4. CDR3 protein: CASSLGSSGEQFF. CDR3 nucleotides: TGTGCCAGCAGCTTGGGGTCTAGCGGCGAGCAGTTCTTC. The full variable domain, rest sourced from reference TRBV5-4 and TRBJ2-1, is ETGVTQSPTHLIKTRGQQVTLRCSSQSGHNTVSWYQQALGQGPQFIFQYYREEENGRGNFPPRFSGLQFPNYSSELNVNALELDDSALYLCASSLGSSGEQFFGPGTRLTVL.

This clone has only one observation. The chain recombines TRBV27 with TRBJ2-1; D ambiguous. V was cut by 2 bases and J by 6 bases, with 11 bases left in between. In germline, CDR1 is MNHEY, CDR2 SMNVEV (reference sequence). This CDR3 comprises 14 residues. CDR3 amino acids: CASSLAVVGNEQFF. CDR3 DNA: TGTGCCAGCAGTTTAGCGGTCGTCGGCAATGAGCAGTTCTTC.

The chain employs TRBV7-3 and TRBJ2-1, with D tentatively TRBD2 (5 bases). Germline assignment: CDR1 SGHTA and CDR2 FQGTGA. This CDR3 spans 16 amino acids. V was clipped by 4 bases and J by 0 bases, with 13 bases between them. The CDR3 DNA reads TGTGCCAGCAGCTATACGACTACAAGCTCCTACAATGAGCAGTTCTTC. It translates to CASSYTTTSSYNEQFF. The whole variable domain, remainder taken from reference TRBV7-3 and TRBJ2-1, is GAGVSQTPSNKVTEKGKYVELRCDPISGHTALYWYRQSLGQGPEFLIYFQGTGAADDSGLPNDRFFAVRPEGSVSTLKIQRTERGDSAVYLCASSYTTTSSYNEQFFGPGTRLTVL.

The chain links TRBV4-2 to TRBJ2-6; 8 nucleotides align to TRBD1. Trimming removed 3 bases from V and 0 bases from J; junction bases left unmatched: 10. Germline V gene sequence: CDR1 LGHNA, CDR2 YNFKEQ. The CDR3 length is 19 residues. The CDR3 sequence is CASSHLPGQVFSGANVLTF. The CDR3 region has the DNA TGTGCCAGCAGCCATCTCCCGGGACAGGTGTTCTCTGGGGCCAACGTCCTGACTTTC.